The rows below give T cell receptor beta chains drawn from one sample of a study of control samples from healthy donors and cancer patients. Assay: immunoSEQ multiplex PCR; the TCRdb copy retains only in-frame clones and omits some. The repertoire includes about 180,000 clones, 90% to 95% of them detected once, and around 1.3% sits in the top ten. The sample taken for sequencing was blood. The receptors were sampled from a woman under 30 in good health. The CDR3 runs from the conserved cysteine through the conserved F or W. The D gene is left open where the match is weak. Clone size is not always given. Where it is, it says once, few, many or a class for expanded clones.

v_gene	abundance	j_gene	d_gene	CDR3aa	CDR3nt
TRBV7-7	.	TRBJ2-1	.	CASSPARGTYNEQFF	TGTGCTAGCAGCCCAGCCAGGGGAACCTACAATGAGCAGTTCTTC
TRBV19	.	TRBJ1-1	.	CASSILENTEAFF	TGTGCCAGTAGTATTCTCGAGAACACTGAAGCTTTCTTT
TRBV19	.	TRBJ1-4	.	CASRSRTNEKLFF	TGTGCCAGTAGAAGCCGAACGAATGAAAAACTGTTTTTT
TRBV5-5	.	TRBJ1-4	TRBD1	CASSLGTGTFEKLFF	TGTGCCAGCAGCTTGGGGACAGGGACTTTTGAAAAACTGTTTTTT
TRBV27	.	TRBJ1-4	.	CASSLYPRNTGLFF	TGTGCCAGCAGTTTATACCCCCGGAATACAGGTCTGTTTTTT
TRBV2	.	TRBJ1-6	.	CASSEGRRHNSPLHF	TGTGCCAGCAGTGAAGGACGGAGGCATAATTCACCCCTCCACTTT
TRBV27	.	TRBJ1-2	.	CASSLQGYGYTF	TGTGCCAGCAGTTTACAGGGCTATGGCTACACCTTC
TRBV12-3/TRBV12-4	.	TRBJ1-2	.	CASSPNLYGYTF	TGTGCCAGCAGCCCGAACCTCTATGGCTACACCTTC
TRBV6-4	.	TRBJ1-1	TRBD1	CASKPEGGGRAFF	TGTGCCAGCAAACCGGAAGGAGGGGGCCGCGCTTTCTTT
TRBV19	.	TRBJ2-7	.	CAWPLEQYF	TGTGCCTGGCCACTCGAGCAGTACTTC
TRBV9	.	TRBJ2-3	TRBD2	CASSAGLAGGPYTDTQYF	TGTGCCAGCAGCGCCGGACTAGCGGGGGGGCCGTACACAGATACGCAGTATTTT
TRBV19	.	TRBJ2-1	.	CASRIGKDSSSYNEQFF	TGTGCCAGTAGAATCGGGAAGGACAGCAGCTCCTACAATGAGCAGTTCTTC
TRBV25-1	.	TRBJ1-1	TRBD1	CASSENRGTEAFF	TGTGCCAGCAGTGAAAACAGGGGAACTGAAGCTTTCTTT
TRBV11-2	.	TRBJ2-7	.	CASSPVMREGSYEQYF	TGTGCCAGCAGCCCCGTCATGAGGGAAGGGAGCTACGAGCAGTACTTC
TRBV27	.	TRBJ2-7	.	CASSSGHKVYEQYF	TGTGCCAGCAGCTCGGGACATAAAGTCTACGAGCAGTACTTC
TRBV28	once	TRBJ1-1	TRBD1	CASSLRLTGERNTEAFF	TGTGCCAGCAGTCTTCGATTGACAGGGGAACGGAACACTGAAGCTTTCTTT
TRBV2	.	TRBJ1-4	TRBD1	CASRTGTGTVENEKLFF	TGTGCCAGCAGGACCGGGACAGGGACGGTTGAGAATGAAAAACTGTTTTTT
TRBV2	.	TRBJ1-2	.	CASRSGTSNYGYTF	TGTGCCAGCAGATCCGGGACGAGTAACTATGGCTACACCTTC
TRBV7-8	.	TRBJ1-6	.	CASSLTKTGPGSPLHF	TGTGCCAGCAGCCTAACTAAAACAGGTCCCGGTTCACCCCTCCACTTT
TRBV24-1	.	TRBJ1-5	TRBD1	CATSEGTGRAQPQHF	TGTGCCACCAGTGAGGGGACAGGGAGGGCTCAGCCCCAGCATTTT
TRBV7-9	.	TRBJ1-2	.	CASSLGPGRGYGYTF	TGTGCCAGCAGCTTAGGACCCGGCAGGGGATATGGCTACACCTTC
TRBV7-2	.	TRBJ1-1	.	CASSQTRGQTEAFF	TGTGCCAGCAGCCAAACGAGGGGCCAAACTGAAGCTTTCTTT